This T cell receptor (beta chain) was captured by sequencing in a study of T cell responses to AZD1222 COVID-19 vaccine. Study-wide findings and caveats: Only a handful of AZD1222 recipients, roughly six in all, had baseline seropositivity. Nearly half of unique spike-specific TCRs reportedly avoided B.1.351 and B.1.1.7 mutated regions. All repertoire sampling was performed exclusively after the peak T cell response. Increases in Spike-specific TCR breadth and depth were seen after two AZD1222 doses.

Worth noting for this clone: Its antigen remains unknown.

The germline CDR1 and CDR2 sequences are SQVTM and ANQGSEA. Trimming pared 4 bases from V and 1 base from J, leaving 11 bases between. This CDR3 spans 13 amino acids. Libraries were prepared by immunoSEQ multiplex PCR; TCRdb keeps only in-frame clonotypes and omits some of them. The sample yields 100,000 to 130,000 clones, around 89% seen once. The clonotype originates from an adult in good health. Here the sequenced sample was peripheral blood, taken on day 0 of AZD1222 vaccination. The chain joins TRBV29-1 to TRBJ2-7; D possibly uses TRBD1 or TRBD2 (5 bases each). The CDR3 loop is CSVARGSSYEQYF. As DNA, the CDR3 is TGCAGCGTTGCGAGGGGAAGTTCCTACGAGCAGTACTTC.